One sample yielded the 32 T cell receptor beta chains listed below, sequenced in a study of CD8+ T cells in alopecia areata listed by TCRdb under 2018. To prepare the library, the immunoSEQ multiplex PCR assay was applied. To provide template for TCR sequencing, every sample had RNA extracted and reverse transcribed into cDNA. What TCRdb holds here is the immuneACCESS table cut down to in-frame rearrangements. Part of the clones is not present; checked against another copy, under half of the missing clones reflect an unresolved V gene, and the others are unexplained. The sample includes 150,000 or so clones, with more than 75% observed a single time. Of the sample, around 16% falls within the top ten clones. Reading the label with the study, this specimen's time point is: baseline before oral tofacitinib. The sample here was CD8+ T cells sorted from blood, taken at week 0. The receptors were sampled from a human donor with alopecia areata.

The chain has TRBV5-6 and TRBJ1-2, with TRBD1 identical over 8 bases. CDR1 and CDR2 from the germline V gene are SGHDT and YYEEEE. J was trimmed by 2 bases and V by 0 bases; bases with no gene match: 6. This CDR3 spans 16 amino acids. The CDR3 is CASSLALQGGNYGYTF. CDR3 in DNA: TGTGCCAGCAGCTTGGCCTTACAGGGGGGAAACTATGGCTACACCTTC.

The CDR3 here is CASSLSGASGNTIYF. In nucleotides, the CDR3 is TGCGCCAGCAGCTTATCAGGGGCCTCTGGAAACACCATATATTTT. This sequence joins TRBV5-1 and TRBJ1-3, with D perhaps matching TRBD1 (6 bases). The CDR3 is made up of 15 amino acids. V lost 2 bases and J lost 0, with 9 bases in between. Germline V lookup: CDR1 SGHRS, CDR2 YFSETQ.

CDR3: CASSQDPGSGELFF. The CDR3 DNA reads as TGCGCCAGCAGCCAAGATCCCGGGAGCGGGGAGCTGTTTTTT. The rearrangement links TRBV4-3 to TRBJ2-2, with a weak D call TRBD2 (6 bases). The CDR3 extends over 14 amino acids. Trimming pared 0 bases from V and 7 bases from J, leaving 9 bases between. Germline V gene sequence: CDR1 LGHNA, CDR2 YSLEER.

The chain is built from TRBV4-1 and TRBJ2-1, with 16 nucleotides matching TRBD2. This CDR3 is 19 amino acids long. Trimming at V came to 0 bases and at J to 4 bases, leaving 6 bases not matched to a gene. Germline CDR1 reads MGHRA; CDR2 reads YSYEKL. Here the CDR3 DNA reads TGCGCCAGCAGCCAAGATCCTGGGACTAGCGGGAGGGCATACAATGAGCAGTTCTTC. Encoded protein: CASSQDPGTSGRAYNEQFF.

V is TRBV7-9 and J is TRBJ2-1, with D perhaps TRBD1 or TRBD2 (5 bases each). The CDR3 covers 14 residues. Germline V gene lookup returns CDR1 SEHNR and CDR2 FQNEAQ (reference sequence). The V and J ends lost 5 bases and 8 bases respectively, with 16 bases between them. DNA for the CDR3: TGTGCCAGCAGCGTAGGGGACCCCGGAGATGAGCAGTTCTTC. It translates to CASSVGDPGDEQFF.

J is TRBJ1-5 and V is TRBV9; D is ambiguous. Germline values: CDR1 SGDLS, CDR2 YYNGEE. V was pared by 4 bases and J by 9 bases, with 14 bases between. The CDR3 has 13 amino acids. The CDR3 loop is CASSRDAPWPQHF. The DNA of the CDR3 is TGTGCCAGCAGCAGAGACGCACCCTGGCCCCAGCATTTT.

This rearrangement joins TRBV25-1 to TRBJ2-2, with 9 bases fitting TRBD1. CDR1 is MGHDK, CDR2 SYGVNS, per germline. The CDR3 consists of 16 residues. V trimming: 5 bases; J trimming: 1 base; junction bases outside the gene matches: 5. CDR3 residues: CASSSPGQGNTGELFF. CDR3 coding DNA: TGTGCCAGCAGTTCGCCGGGACAGGGGAACACCGGGGAGCTGTTTTTT. Using reference TRBV25-1 and TRBJ2-2 for the parts outside the CDR3, the full variable domain is EADIYQTPRYLVIGTGKKITLECSQTMGHDKMYWYQQDPGMELHLIHYSYGVNSTEKGDLSSESTVSRIRTEHFPLTLESARPSHTSQYLCASSSPGQGNTGELFFGEGSRLTVL.

This clone has only a few counts. The rearrangement uses TRBV4-1 and TRBJ2-7, with a possible D match to TRBD1 (6 bases). CDR1 is MGHRA, CDR2 YSYEKL, per germline. V lost 0 bases and J 4 bases, leaving 13 bases between the germline ends. This CDR3 spans 15 amino acids. CDR3 region: CASSQEVRGRYEQYF. The CDR3 bases are TGCGCCAGCAGCCAAGAGGTCAGGGGTCGATACGAGCAGTACTTC.

V is TRBV27 and J is TRBJ2-5, with 9 positions matching TRBD1. The DNA end is more similar to TRBJ2-7, so the J call may be wrong. The CDR3 is 14 amino acids. From germline, CDR1 is MNHEY and CDR2 SMNVEV (reference sequence). The CDR3 region has the DNA TGTGCCAGCAGTTCCGGGACAGGGATCGACGAGCAGTACTTC. Translated: CASSSGTGIDEQYF.

This chain links TRBV29-1 with TRBJ2-5, with unresolved D. The J call may be faulty, since TRBJ2-7 better matches the DNA end. Germline assignment: CDR1 SQVTM and CDR2 ANQGSEA. The CDR3 has 11 residues. The CDR3 spells CSVVASYEQYF. The CDR3 bases are TGCAGCGTTGTCGCCAGCTACGAGCAGTACTTC.

The chain joins TRBV27 to TRBJ2-3; 9 bases fit TRBD1. The germline V gene encodes CDR1 MNHEY and CDR2 SMNVEV (reference sequence). The CDR3 covers 17 residues. With V trimmed by 1 base and J by 1 base, 6 bases remained unmatched. The CDR3 loop is CASSLLRTGVGTDTQYF. Here the CDR3 DNA reads TGTGCCAGCAGTTTATTACGGACAGGGGTGGGCACAGATACGCAGTATTTT.

This clone appeared a few times. The V call is TRBV29-1, the J call TRBJ2-1; D is perhaps TRBD1 or TRBD2 (5 bases each). The germline V and J ends were trimmed by 8 bases and 8 bases, with 16 bases remaining between them. Germline values: CDR1 SQVTM, CDR2 ANQGSEA. This CDR3 contains 12 residues. The CDR3: CSTRALGDEQFF. The CDR3 nucleotides read TGCAGCACCAGGGCTCTGGGGGATGAGCAGTTCTTC.

As concerns this clone: It is likely a read error, because the conserved phenylalanine at the end of the CDR3 is missing. The J gene is TRBJ1-2, the V gene TRBV27; maybe TRBD1 (6 bases). Deletions cut 5 bases from V and 3 bases from J, with 19 bases between. The CDR3 is 16 amino acids. Per germline, CDR1 MNHEY and CDR2 SMNVEV (reference sequence). The CDR3 loop reads CASSRLQGFTYYGYTL. The CDR3, as DNA: TGTGCCAGCAGTCGCTTACAGGGTTTTACGTACTATGGCTACACCCTC.

The chain is built from TRBV10-3 and TRBJ2-7, with D possibly matching TRBD2 (6 bases). CDR3 size: 16 residues. Germline V lookup: CDR1 ENHRY, CDR2 SYGVKD. The V end lost 0 bases, the J end lost 4 bases, and 16 bases lay between the germline ends. This CDR3 is CAISESARGSLYEQYF. The CDR3 DNA follows: TGTGCCATCAGTGAGTCGGCTCGGGGGAGTTTATACGAGCAGTACTTC.

Remarks on this clone: Relative to the germline gene, one junction end is altered; a read error may explain this. The chain uses TRBV7-7 and TRBJ2-7; a weak D match, TRBD2 (5 bases). The CDR3 contains 13 residues. Germline V gives CDR1 SSHAT, CDR2 FNYEAQ (reference sequence). CDR3 nucleotide sequence: TGTGCTAGCAGCCCGTCGGGGTCCCACGAGCAGTACTTC. Its translation is CASSPSGSHEQYF.

This sequence joins TRBV27 and TRBJ2-1, with D uncertain. CDR3 length: 15 residues. Germline V CDR1 and CDR2: MNHEY, SMNVEV (reference sequence). Trimming shortened V by 2 bases and J by 9 bases, and 17 bases separated the two germline ends. CDR3 protein: CASSLGSADVFEQFF. In nucleotides, the CDR3 is TGTGCCAGCAGTTTAGGCAGCGCCGACGTGTTTGAGCAGTTCTTC.

V is TRBV29-1 and J is TRBJ1-3; the match to TRBD1 covers 8 bases. V dropped 6 bases and J dropped 2; count of bases not matched to a gene: 6. The CDR3 has 14 amino acids. Per the germline V gene, CDR1 is SQVTM and CDR2 is ANQGSEA. The CDR3 protein is CSVEDRETGNTIYF. CDR3 coding DNA: TGCAGCGTGGAGGACAGGGAGACTGGAAACACCATATATTTT.

This chain connects TRBV9 to TRBJ2-2; D ambiguous. Germline V gene sequence: CDR1 SGDLS, CDR2 YYNGEE. Trimming removed 0 bases at V and 6 bases at J, with 6 bases between. The CDR3 consists of 13 residues. CDR3 sequence: CASSVETSGELFF. For the CDR3, the DNA is TGTGCCAGCAGCGTAGAGACCTCCGGGGAGCTGTTTTTT.

This clone was detected only once. This chain links TRBV29-1 with TRBJ2-7; 8 bases are a match to TRBD1. Per germline, CDR1 SQVTM and CDR2 ANQGSEA. The ends lost 3 bases at V and 0 bases at J; junction bases unmatched: 4. The CDR3 totals 14 residues. CDR3 coding DNA: TGCAGCGTTGAGCGGACAGGGAGCTCCTACGAGCAGTACTTC. Its translation: CSVERTGSSYEQYF.

The V call is TRBV27, the J call TRBJ2-1; TRBD2 matches at 11 bases. Germline CDR1 reads MNHEY; CDR2 reads SMNVEV (reference sequence). V lost 7 bases to trimming and J lost 6 bases; unmatched junction nucleotides: 17. The CDR3 is 18 residues long. CDR3 in amino acids: CASTLIPFSGRAVNEQFF. CDR3 bases: TGTGCCAGCACCCTTATCCCTTTTAGCGGGAGGGCCGTCAATGAGCAGTTCTTC.

This clone came up a few times. The CDR3 nucleotides read TGTGCCAGCACCGGGACTAGCGGGCGCACAGATACGCAGTATTTT. It encodes CASTGTSGRTDTQYF. The chain is built from TRBV7-9 and TRBJ2-3; 12 bases are a match to TRBD2. The germline V gene encodes CDR1 SEHNR and CDR2 FQNEAQ (reference sequence). V trimming: 7 bases; J trimming: 1 base; junction bases outside the gene matches: 3. This CDR3 region has 15 residues.

This chain links TRBV19 with TRBJ2-1, with D possibly matching TRBD1 (5 bases). Trimming took off 1 base at V and 5 bases at J, with 9 bases between the two ends. This CDR3 region has 14 residues. Germline V gives CDR1 LNHDA, CDR2 SQIVND (reference sequence). CDR3 sequence: CASSIGQPDNEQFF. As DNA, the CDR3 is TGTGCCAGTAGTATAGGACAGCCGGACAATGAGCAGTTCTTC.

This chain links TRBV11-3 with TRBJ1-3; 7 bases fit TRBD1. The CDR3 length is 15 residues. The V segment lost 3 bases and the J segment 0 bases; nucleotides outside the gene matches: 2. Germline loops: CDR1 SGHNT, CDR2 YENEEA. DNA of the CDR3: TGTGCCAGCAGCTTTCGACAGGGCTCTGGAAACACCATATATTTT. Amino acid sequence: CASSFRQGSGNTIYF.

The J gene is TRBJ2-5, the V gene TRBV7-2; 9 bases agree with TRBD1. The closer fit of TRBJ2-7 to the DNA end suggests the J call may be wrong. The CDR3 is 13 residues long. From germline, CDR1 is SGHTA and CDR2 FQGNSA. The CDR3 DNA sequence: TGTGCCAGCATGAAGACAGGGGGCTACGAGCAGTACTTC. It codes for CASMKTGGYEQYF.

This clone was counted only a few times. V gene TRBV5-1 combines with J gene TRBJ2-1; D could derive from TRBD1 or TRBD2 (6 bases each). V was pared by 4 bases and J by 5 bases, with 16 bases between. The CDR3 spans 15 residues. Germline CDR1 reads SGHRS; CDR2 reads YFSETQ. CDR3 bases: TGCGCCAGCAGCCCGGACAGCGGACTACACAATGAGCAGTTCTTC. Its translation is CASSPDSGLHNEQFF.

The chain has TRBV11-2 and TRBJ2-7; D gene ambiguous. The germline V gene encodes CDR1 SGHAT and CDR2 FQNNGV. This CDR3 has 15 amino acids. Trimming took 0 bases from V and 2 from J, leaving 11 bases between them. The CDR3 here is CASSLDRAAAYEQYF. The CDR3 nucleotides read TGTGCCAGCAGCTTAGATCGGGCCGCAGCCTACGAGCAGTACTTC. Variable domain in full (rest from reference TRBV11-2 and TRBJ2-7): EAGVAQSPRYKIIEKRQSVAFWCNPISGHATLYWYQQILGQGPKLLIQFQNNGVVDDSQLPKDRFSAERLKGVDSTLKIQPAKLEDSAVYLCASSLDRAAAYEQYFGPGTRLTVT.

As to this clone: Compared with germline, one end of the junction differs, possibly owing to a read error. The chain joins TRBV4-1 to TRBJ2-1, with D hard to call. Germline V gives CDR1 MGHRA, CDR2 YSYEKL. The CDR3 loop spans 13 amino acids. The CDR3 region has the DNA TGCGCCAGCCGCCATGATGTCGGGAATGAGCAGTTCTTC. This gives the protein CASRHDVGNEQFF.

This chain joins TRBV7-8 and TRBJ1-2, with D tentatively TRBD1 (5 bases). Germline CDR1 SGHVS, CDR2 FQNEAQ. V was clipped by 5 bases and J by 6 bases, with 19 bases between them. This CDR3 is built from 15 residues. The CDR3 protein is CASSPPEGPGDGYTF. The DNA for the CDR3 is TGTGCCAGCAGCCCCCCGGAGGGGCCGGGGGATGGCTACACCTTC.

A few counts support this clone. The rearrangement uses TRBV7-2 and TRBJ2-3; 8 bases align to TRBD1. V lost 5 bases and J lost 2; bases outside the gene matches: 15. CDR1 SGHTA and CDR2 FQGNSA come from the germline V gene. The CDR3 loop spans 18 amino acids. CDR3: CASSPGTGPINPTDTQYF. The CDR3 nucleotides read TGTGCCAGCAGCCCCGGGACAGGTCCCATAAACCCCACAGATACGCAGTATTTT.

This clone was observed once. The V and J genes are TRBV27 and TRBJ1-1; D not certain. V lost 5 bases, J lost 3 bases, and 10 bases lay in between. Germline V lookup: CDR1 MNHEY, CDR2 SMNVEV (reference sequence). This CDR3 has 13 residues. The CDR3 sequence is CASSPFTDTEAFF. In nucleotides, the CDR3 is TGTGCCAGCAGTCCGTTCACTGACACTGAAGCTTTCTTT.

The gene calls are TRBV2 and TRBJ2-7, with D maybe TRBD1 (5 bases). The length of the CDR3 is 14 residues. V was pared by 4 bases and J by 5 bases, with 15 bases between. Germline assignment: CDR1 SNHLY and CDR2 FYNNEI. CDR3 loop: CASSVPVGRDEQYF. CDR3 sequence (DNA): TGTGCCAGCAGTGTCCCCGTTGGCAGGGACGAGCAGTACTTC.

This clone was seen a single time. The chain uses TRBV9 and TRBJ2-7, with TRBD2 as a possible D gene (5 bases). The CDR3 spans 14 residues. Germline assignment: CDR1 SGDLS and CDR2 YYNGEE. Trimming removed 4 bases at V and 3 bases at J, with 14 bases between. The CDR3 region is CASSPDSSLYEQYF. As DNA, the CDR3 is TGTGCCAGCAGCCCGGACTCATCCCTCTACGAGCAGTACTTC.